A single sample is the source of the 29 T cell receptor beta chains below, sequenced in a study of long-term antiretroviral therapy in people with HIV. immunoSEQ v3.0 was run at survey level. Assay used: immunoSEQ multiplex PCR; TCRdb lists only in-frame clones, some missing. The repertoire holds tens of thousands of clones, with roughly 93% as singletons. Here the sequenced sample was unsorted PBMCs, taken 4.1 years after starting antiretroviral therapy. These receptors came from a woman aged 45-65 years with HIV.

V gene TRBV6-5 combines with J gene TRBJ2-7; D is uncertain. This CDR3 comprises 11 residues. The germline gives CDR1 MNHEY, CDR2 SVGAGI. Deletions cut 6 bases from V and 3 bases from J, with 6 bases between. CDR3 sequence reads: CASRDRYEQYF. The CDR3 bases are TGTGCCAGCAGGGACCGCTACGAGCAGTACTTC.

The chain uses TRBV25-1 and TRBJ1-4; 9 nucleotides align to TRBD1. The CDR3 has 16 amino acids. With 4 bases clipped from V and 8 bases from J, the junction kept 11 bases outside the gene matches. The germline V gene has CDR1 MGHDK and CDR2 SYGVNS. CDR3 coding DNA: TGTGCCAGCAGTGGACCTCTCGGGACAGGGAGGGAAAAACTGTTTTTT. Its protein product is CASSGPLGTGREKLFF.

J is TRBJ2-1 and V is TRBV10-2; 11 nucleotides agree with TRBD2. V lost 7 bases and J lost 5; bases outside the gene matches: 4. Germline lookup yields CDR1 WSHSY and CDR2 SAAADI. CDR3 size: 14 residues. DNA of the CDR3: TGCGCCAGCACCTTAGCGGGGGGGGACAATGAGCAGTTCTTC. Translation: CASTLAGGDNEQFF.

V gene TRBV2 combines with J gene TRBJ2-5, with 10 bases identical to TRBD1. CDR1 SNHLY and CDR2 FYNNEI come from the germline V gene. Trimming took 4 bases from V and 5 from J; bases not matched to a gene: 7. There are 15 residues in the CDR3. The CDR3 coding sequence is TGTGCCAGCAGTGGAGCCGGGACAGGGGAGGAGACCCAGTACTTC. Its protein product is CASSGAGTGEETQYF. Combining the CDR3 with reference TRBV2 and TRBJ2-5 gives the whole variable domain EPEVTQTPSHQVTQMGQEVILRCVPISNHLYFYWYRQILGQKVEFLVSFYNNEISEKSEIFDDQFSVERPDGSNFTLKIRSTKLEDSAMYFCASSGAGTGEETQYFGPGTRLLVL.

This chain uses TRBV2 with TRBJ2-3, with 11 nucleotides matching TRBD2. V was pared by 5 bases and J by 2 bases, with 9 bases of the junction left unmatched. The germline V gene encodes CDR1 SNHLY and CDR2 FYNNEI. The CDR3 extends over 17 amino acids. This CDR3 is CASSFGGTSGYTDTQYF. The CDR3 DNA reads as TGTGCCAGCAGTTTCGGGGGGACTAGCGGCTACACAGATACGCAGTATTTT.

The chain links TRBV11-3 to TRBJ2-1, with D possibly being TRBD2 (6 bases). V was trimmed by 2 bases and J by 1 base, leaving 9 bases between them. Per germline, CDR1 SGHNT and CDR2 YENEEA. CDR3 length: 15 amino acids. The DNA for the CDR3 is TGTGCCAGCAGCTTAAACCGGGGGTCCTACAATGAGCAGTTCTTC. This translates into CASSLNRGSYNEQFF. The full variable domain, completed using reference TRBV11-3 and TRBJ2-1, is EAGVVQSPRYKIIEKKQPVAFWCNPISGHNTLYWYLQNLGQGPELLIRYENEEAVDDSQLPKDRFSAERLKGVDSTLKIQPAELGDSAVYLCASSLNRGSYNEQFFGPGTRLTVL.

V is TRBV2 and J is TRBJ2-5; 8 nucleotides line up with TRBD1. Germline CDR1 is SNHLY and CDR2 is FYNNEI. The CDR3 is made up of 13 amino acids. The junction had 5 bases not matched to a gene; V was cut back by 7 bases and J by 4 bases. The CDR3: CASIGQGGETQYF. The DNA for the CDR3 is TGTGCCAGCATTGGACAGGGAGGAGAGACCCAGTACTTC.

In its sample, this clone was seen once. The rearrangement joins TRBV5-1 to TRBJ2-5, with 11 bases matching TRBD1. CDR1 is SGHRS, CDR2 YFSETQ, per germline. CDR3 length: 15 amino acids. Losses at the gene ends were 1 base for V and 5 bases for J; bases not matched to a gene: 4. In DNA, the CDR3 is TGCGCCAGCAGCTTGCCGGGACAGGGGGATGAGACCCAGTACTTC. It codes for CASSLPGQGDETQYF.

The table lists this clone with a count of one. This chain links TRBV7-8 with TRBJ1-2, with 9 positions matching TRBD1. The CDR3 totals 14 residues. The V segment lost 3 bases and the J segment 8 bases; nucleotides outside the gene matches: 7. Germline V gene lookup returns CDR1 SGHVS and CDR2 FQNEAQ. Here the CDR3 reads CASSFEQGAGGYTF. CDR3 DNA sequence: TGTGCCAGCAGCTTCGAACAGGGGGCGGGCGGCTACACCTTC. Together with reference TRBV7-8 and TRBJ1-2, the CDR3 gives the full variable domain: GAGVSQSPRYKVAKRGQDVALRCDPISGHVSLFWYQQALGQGPEFLTYFQNEAQLDKSGLPSDRFFAERPEGSVSTLKIQRTQQEDSAVYLCASSFEQGAGGYTFGSGTRLTVV.

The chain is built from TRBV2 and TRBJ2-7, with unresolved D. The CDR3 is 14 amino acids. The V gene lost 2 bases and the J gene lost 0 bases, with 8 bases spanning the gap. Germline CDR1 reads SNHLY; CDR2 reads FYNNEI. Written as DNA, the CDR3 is TGTGCCAGCAGTGAATCATTGAGCTCCTACGAGCAGTACTTC. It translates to CASSESLSSYEQYF.

This CDR3 reads CASSIGGRETQYF. In DNA, the CDR3 is TGTGCCAGTAGTATTGGTGGGAGGGAGACCCAGTACTTC. The V and J genes are TRBV19 and TRBJ2-5, with D maybe TRBD2 (6 bases). This CDR3 comprises 13 residues. Germline values: CDR1 LNHDA, CDR2 SQIVND (reference sequence). Trimming left V 3 bases short and J 5 bases short, with 10 bases between. The variable domain in full, with the rest retrieved from reference TRBV19 and TRBJ2-5, is DGGITQSPKYLFRKEGQNVTLSCEQNLNHDAMYWYRQDPGQGLRLIYYSQIVNDFQKGDIAEGYSVSREKKESFPLTVTSAQKNPTAFYLCASSIGGRETQYFGPGTRLLVL.

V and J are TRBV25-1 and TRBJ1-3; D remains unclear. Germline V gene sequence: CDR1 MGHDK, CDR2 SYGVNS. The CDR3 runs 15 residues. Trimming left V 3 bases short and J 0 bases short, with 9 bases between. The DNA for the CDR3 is TGTGCCAGCAGTGATGAAGTATTCTCTGGAAACACCATATATTTT. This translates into CASSDEVFSGNTIYF.

In DNA form, the CDR3 reads TGTGCCAGCAGCTTAACAGGCGGGGGCCGAATGAACACTGAAGCTTTCTTT. As protein: CASSLTGGGRMNTEAFF. This chain connects TRBV7-3 to TRBJ1-1, with a weak D call TRBD1 (6 bases). Germline assignment: CDR1 SGHTA and CDR2 FQGTGA. The CDR3 length is 17 residues. V shed 0 bases and J shed 0 bases, with 14 bases lying between them.

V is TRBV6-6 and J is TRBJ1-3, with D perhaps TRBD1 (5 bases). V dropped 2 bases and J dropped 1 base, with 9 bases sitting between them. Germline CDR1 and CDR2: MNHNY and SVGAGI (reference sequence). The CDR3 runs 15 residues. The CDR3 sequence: CASSYAGSSGNTIYF. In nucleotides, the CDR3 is TGTGCCAGCAGTTACGCAGGGTCATCTGGAAACACCATATATTTT.

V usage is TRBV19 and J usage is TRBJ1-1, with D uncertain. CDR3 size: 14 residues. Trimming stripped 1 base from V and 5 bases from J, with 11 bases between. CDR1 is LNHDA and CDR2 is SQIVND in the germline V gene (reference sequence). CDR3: CASSIVTGTTEAFF. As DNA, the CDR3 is TGTGCCAGTAGTATAGTGACGGGAACAACTGAAGCTTTCTTT.

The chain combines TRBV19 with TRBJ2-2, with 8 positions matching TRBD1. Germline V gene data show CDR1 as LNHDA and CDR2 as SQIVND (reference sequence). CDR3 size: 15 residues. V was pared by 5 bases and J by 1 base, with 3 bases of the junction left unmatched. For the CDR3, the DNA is TGTGCCAGTAGTTGGGGACAGGAGAACACCGGGGAGCTGTTTTTT. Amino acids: CASSWGQENTGELFF.

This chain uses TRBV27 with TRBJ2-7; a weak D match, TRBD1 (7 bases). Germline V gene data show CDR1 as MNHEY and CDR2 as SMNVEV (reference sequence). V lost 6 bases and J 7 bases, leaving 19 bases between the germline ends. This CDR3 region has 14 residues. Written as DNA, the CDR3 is TGTGCCAGCAGACGACTAGACAGGGTGGGGGAGCAGTACTTC. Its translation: CASRRLDRVGEQYF.

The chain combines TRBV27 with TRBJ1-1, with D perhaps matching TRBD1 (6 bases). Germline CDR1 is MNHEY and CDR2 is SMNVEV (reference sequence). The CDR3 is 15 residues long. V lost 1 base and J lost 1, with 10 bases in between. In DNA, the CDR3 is TGTGCCAGCAGTTTATTCGGGGGCTCGAACACTGAAGCTTTCTTT. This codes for CASSLFGGSNTEAFF.

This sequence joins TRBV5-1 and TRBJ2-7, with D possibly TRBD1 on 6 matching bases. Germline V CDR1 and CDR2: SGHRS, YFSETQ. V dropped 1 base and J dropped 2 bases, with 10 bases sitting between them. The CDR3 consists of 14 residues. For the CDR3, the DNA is TGCGCCAGCAGCTTGTTAGGGGGAACCTACGAGCAGTACTTC. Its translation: CASSLLGGTYEQYF.

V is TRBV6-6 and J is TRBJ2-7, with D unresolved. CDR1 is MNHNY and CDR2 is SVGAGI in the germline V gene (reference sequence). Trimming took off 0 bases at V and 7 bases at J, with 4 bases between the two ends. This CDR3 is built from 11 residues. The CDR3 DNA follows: TGTGCCAGCAGTTACTCAGGGGAGCAGTACTTC. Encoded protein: CASSYSGEQYF.

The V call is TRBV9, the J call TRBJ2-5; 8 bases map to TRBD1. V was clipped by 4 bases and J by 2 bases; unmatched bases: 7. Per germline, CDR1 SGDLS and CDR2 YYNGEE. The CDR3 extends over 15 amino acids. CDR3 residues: CASSPRTGLQETQYF. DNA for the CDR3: TGTGCCAGCAGCCCCCGGACAGGGTTACAAGAGACCCAGTACTTC. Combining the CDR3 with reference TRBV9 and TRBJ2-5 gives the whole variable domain DSGVTQTPKHLITATGQRVTLRCSPRSGDLSVYWYQQSLDQGLQFLIQYYNGEERAKGNILERFSAQQFPDLHSELNLSSLELGDSALYFCASSPRTGLQETQYFGPGTRLLVL.

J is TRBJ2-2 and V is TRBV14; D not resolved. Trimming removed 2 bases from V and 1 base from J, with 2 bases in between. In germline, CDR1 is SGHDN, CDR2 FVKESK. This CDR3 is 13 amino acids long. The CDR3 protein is CASSQLNTGELFF. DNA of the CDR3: TGTGCCAGCAGCCAATTGAACACCGGGGAGCTGTTTTTT.

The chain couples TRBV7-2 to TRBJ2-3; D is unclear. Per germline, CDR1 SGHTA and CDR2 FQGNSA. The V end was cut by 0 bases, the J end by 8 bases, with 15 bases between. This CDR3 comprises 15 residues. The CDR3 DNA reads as TGTGCCAGCAGCTTAGCTCCGAGTAATAAACCTACGCAGTATTTT. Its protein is CASSLAPSNKPTQYF.

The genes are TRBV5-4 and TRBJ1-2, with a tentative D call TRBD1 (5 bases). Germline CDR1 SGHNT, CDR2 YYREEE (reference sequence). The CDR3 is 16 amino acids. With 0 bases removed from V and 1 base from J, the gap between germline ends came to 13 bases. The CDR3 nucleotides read TGTGCCAGCAGCTTGGCCGGGCAGGGAAGTAACTATGGCTACACCTTC. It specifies CASSLAGQGSNYGYTF.

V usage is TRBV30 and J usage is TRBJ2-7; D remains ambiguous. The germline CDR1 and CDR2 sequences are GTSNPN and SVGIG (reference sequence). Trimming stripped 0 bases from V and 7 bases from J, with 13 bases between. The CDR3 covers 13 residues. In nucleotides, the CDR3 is TGTGCCTGGAGTGTACTGGATACGGGTGAGCAGTACTTC. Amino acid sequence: CAWSVLDTGEQYF.

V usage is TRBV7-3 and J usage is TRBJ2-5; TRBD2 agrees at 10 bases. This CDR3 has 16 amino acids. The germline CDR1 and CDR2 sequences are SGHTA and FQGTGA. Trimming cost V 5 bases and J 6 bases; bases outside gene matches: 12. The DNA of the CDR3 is TGTGCCAGCAGCCCCTCAGCGGGGGGGCAGGGAAAGACCCAGTACTTC. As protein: CASSPSAGGQGKTQYF.

The CDR3: CASSVGTSGGGTQYF. The CDR3 DNA is TGTGCCAGCAGCGTCGGGACTAGCGGGGGGGGAACGCAGTATTTT. The chain combines TRBV9 with TRBJ2-3; 16 nucleotides match TRBD2. After removal of 2 bases from V and 9 bases from J, the junction contained 3 bases not matched to a gene. The CDR3 totals 15 residues. Looked up from germline, CDR1 is SGDLS and CDR2 is YYNGEE.

The CDR3 DNA follows: TGTGCCAGCAGCCGGGGATCCTACAATGAGCAGTTCTTC. Amino acid sequence: CASSRGSYNEQFF. The chain joins TRBV6-5 to TRBJ2-1, with D perhaps TRBD2 (5 bases). This CDR3 has 13 amino acids. Germline-derived CDR1 and CDR2 are MNHEY and SVGAGI. Trimming cost V 6 bases and J 1 base, with 7 bases left between them.

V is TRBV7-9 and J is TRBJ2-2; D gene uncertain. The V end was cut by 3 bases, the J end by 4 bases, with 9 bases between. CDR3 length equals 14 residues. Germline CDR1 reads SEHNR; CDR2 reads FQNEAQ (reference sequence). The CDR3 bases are TGTGCCAGCAGCTTGGCAGGTTTCACCGGGGAGCTGTTTTTT. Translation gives CASSLAGFTGELFF.